Listed below are T cell receptor beta chains from one sample, sequenced in a study of patients and donors after allogeneic stem cell transplantation. TCRdb used MiXCR to reprocess the RT-PCR reads, holding one entry per CDR3 protein. This table holds approximately 430,000 distinct CDR3 sequences, more than 15% found once. The sequenced sample consisted of blood, either unsorted or a sorted T cell fraction (not recorded which). The origin of the receptors is a human donor who was either an allogeneic HSCT recipient or a stem cell or donor lymphocyte infusion donor (not recorded which). It is not recorded whose cells these are; they may come from a transplant donor. Both conserved end residues are part of each CDR3. A D gene is named only where the DNA matches it firmly. Rows give clone size only sometimes, using once, few, many, or a class for an expanded clone.

clone_size	d_call	v_call	j_call	cdr3_nt	cdr3_aa
few	TRBD2	TRBV20-1	TRBJ2-4	TGCAGTGCCAAGACTAGCGGGGGGGGAAGCATTCAGTACTTC	CSAKTSGGGSIQYF
-	-	TRBV30	TRBJ1-1	TGTGCCTGGAGTTGGACTCCTCGAGGGGCGAACACTGAAGCTTTCTTT	CAWSWTPRGANTEAFF
few	-	TRBV5-1	TRBJ2-3	TGCGCCAGCAGAGGAGCCGGCCGGGACATCGGAGATACGCAGTATTTT	CASRGAGRDIGDTQYF
few	TRBD1	TRBV20-1	TRBJ2-2	TGCAGTGCTAGAGATCGTAGGACAGGGACCGGGGAGCTGTTTTTT	CSARDRRTGTGELFF
-	TRBD1	TRBV27	TRBJ2-7	TGTGCCAGCAGTTCAAACAGGGGGCTTGGCGAGCAGTACTTC	CASSSNRGLGEQYF
-	TRBD2	TRBV7-7	TRBJ2-5	TGTGCCAGCAGTCCAGGACTAGCGGAAGAGACCCAGTACTTC	CASSPGLAEETQYF
few	-	TRBV12-3/TRBV12-4	TRBJ1-5	TGTGCCAGCAGGTGGGCCTTCGGGCCCCAGCATTTT	CASRWAFGPQHF
-	TRBD2	TRBV19	TRBJ2-1	TGTGCCAGTAGCCACGAGCGGGGAGTTTACAATGAGCAGTTCTTC	CASSHERGVYNEQFF
-	TRBD1	TRBV5-4	TRBJ1-6	TGTGCCAGCATTGACAGGGAGGCGAATTCACCCCTCCACTTT	CASIDREANSPLHF
few	-	TRBV20-1	TRBJ1-5	TGCAGTGCTAGAGTCGGGGCGGGCAATCAGCCCCAGCATTTT	CSARVGAGNQPQHF
few	-	TRBV7-8	TRBJ2-7	TGTGCCAGCAGCTTAGGGGGGTGGGAGCAGTACTTC	CASSLGGWEQYF
few	-	TRBV5-1	TRBJ1-2	TGCGCCAGCAGCAGGGACATGAGAACCCTCCCTTATGGCTACACCTTC	CASSRDMRTLPYGYTF
few	TRBD1	TRBV7-8	TRBJ1-1	TGTGCCAGCAGCCTAACAGGGGGGGCTTTCTTT	CASSLTGGAFF
few	-	TRBV7-9	TRBJ2-1	TGTGCCAGCAGCTTAGCGTGGAGGAGTGGCCCCGTCAATGAGCAGTTCTTC	CASSLAWRSGPVNEQFF
few	TRBD2	TRBV7-2	TRBJ2-7	TGTGCCAGCAGCTTAGAGCGGGGGCCTAACTACGAGCAGTACTTC	CASSLERGPNYEQYF
-	TRBD1	TRBV5-1	TRBJ1-1	TGCGCCAGCAGCTTGGGGGGGACAGTGAACACTGAAGCTTTCTTT	CASSLGGTVNTEAFF
-	-	TRBV5-1	TRBJ2-3	TGCGCCAGCAGCCCTAAGGGGGGGATAAGCACAGATACGCAGTATTTT	CASSPKGGISTDTQYF
many	TRBD1	TRBV6-6	TRBJ1-2	TGTGCCAGCAGACAGGGGAGCTATGGCTACACCTTC	CASRQGSYGYTF
few	-	TRBV18	TRBJ1-1	TGTGCCAGCTCACCAAAAAACGTGAGAAGGGGGACTGAAGCTTTCTTT	CASSPKNVRRGTEAFF
-	-	TRBV6-1	TRBJ2-7	TGTGCCAGCAAGGGAGAGGGCCGCTCCGAGCAGTACTTC	CASKGEGRSEQYF
-	-	TRBV11-2	TRBJ2-7	TGTGCCAGCAGCTCTACCGTAGGGCGGGGGCTCTACGAGCAGTACTTC	CASSSTVGRGLYEQYF
-	-	TRBV27	TRBJ2-3	TGTGCCAGCAGTTTTACGGGGACAGATACGCAGTATTTT	CASSFTGTDTQYF
many	-	TRBV7-9	TRBJ1-5	TGTGCCAGCAGCTCTCCTGGGGGGCTTAACAATCAGCCCCAGCATTTT	CASSSPGGLNNQPQHF
-	-	TRBV12-3/TRBV12-4	TRBJ1-5	TGTGCCAGCAGTTATCGGGGGGGCGTAACCCAGCCCCAGCATTTT	CASSYRGGVTQPQHF
few	TRBD2	TRBV5-1	TRBJ2-3	TGCGCCAGCAGCTTCAAACTAGCGGGTTTGGCAGATACGCAGTATTTT	CASSFKLAGLADTQYF
many	-	TRBV5-1	TRBJ2-1	TGCGCCAGCGGGACCGAAGGGATCAACAATGAGCAGTTCTTC	CASGTEGINNEQFF
many	TRBD2	TRBV6-5	TRBJ2-7	TGTGCCAGCAGTTACTCGACTAGCGGGGGATACGAGCAGTACTTC	CASSYSTSGGYEQYF
-	TRBD2	TRBV12-3/TRBV12-4	TRBJ2-3	TGTGCCAGCAGCCATAGCGGGGGGAGGGAAGATACGCAGTATTTT	CASSHSGGREDTQYF
few	-	TRBV7-8	TRBJ2-3	TGTGCCAGCAGCCCTGGACGCTTCGAAAGGACAGATACGCAGTATTTT	CASSPGRFERTDTQYF
many	TRBD1	TRBV7-2	TRBJ1-2	TGTGCCAGCAGCTTAGACAGGGGGGAGGGTGGCTACACCTTC	CASSLDRGEGGYTF
few	TRBD2	TRBV5-1	TRBJ2-5	TGCGCCAGCAGCTTGACCGGGACTACAGAGACCCAGTACTTC	CASSLTGTTETQYF
few	-	TRBV6-6	TRBJ2-3	TGTGCCACCATCTTGGGCCGGGGCGATACGCAGTATTTT	CATILGRGDTQYF
many	-	TRBV12-3/TRBV12-4	TRBJ1-1	TGTGCCAGCAGTTTCGGCAGGGGAACTGAAGCTTTCTTT	CASSFGRGTEAFF
few	-	TRBV4-3	TRBJ2-5	TGCGCCAGCAGCCGAACTTGGCTAGCGGAGACCCAGTACTTC	CASSRTWLAETQYF
few	-	TRBV4-1	TRBJ1-3	TGCGCCAGCACCAGGGTTCCTGGAAACACCATATATTTT	CASTRVPGNTIYF
-	TRBD2	TRBV9	TRBJ2-2	TGTGCCAGCAGCGTAAGTTCCGGCGGGAGAAAGAGTAGCGGGGAGCTGTTTTTT	CASSVSSGGRKSSGELFF
few	-	TRBV12-3/TRBV12-4	TRBJ2-1	TGTGCCAGCAGTTTAGGGATACTTTACCGAGGGGATGAGCAGTTCTTC	CASSLGILYRGDEQFF
many	-	TRBV12-3/TRBV12-4	TRBJ1-1	TGTGCCAGCACCAAGACAATTCGAACAACCATCAACACTGAAGCTTTCTTT	CASTKTIRTTINTEAFF